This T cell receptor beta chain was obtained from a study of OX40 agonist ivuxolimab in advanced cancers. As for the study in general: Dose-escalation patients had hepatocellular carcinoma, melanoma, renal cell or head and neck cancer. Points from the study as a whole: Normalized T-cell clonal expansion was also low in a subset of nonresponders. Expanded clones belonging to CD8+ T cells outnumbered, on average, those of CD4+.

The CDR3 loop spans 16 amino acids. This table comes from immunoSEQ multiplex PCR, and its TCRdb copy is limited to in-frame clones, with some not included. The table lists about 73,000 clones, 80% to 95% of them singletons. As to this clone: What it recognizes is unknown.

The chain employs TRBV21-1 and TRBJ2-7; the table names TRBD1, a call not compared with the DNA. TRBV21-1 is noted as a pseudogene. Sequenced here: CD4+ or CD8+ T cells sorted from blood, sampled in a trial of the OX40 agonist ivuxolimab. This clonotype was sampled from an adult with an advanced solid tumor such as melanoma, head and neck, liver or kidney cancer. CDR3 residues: CASSKDERGRGCEQYF. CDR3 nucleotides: TGTGCCAGCAGCAAAGACGAGAGGGGGCGCGGTTGCGAGCAGTACTTC.